The 20 T cell receptor beta chains presented below share a single source sample, sequenced in a study of T-cell memory formation after mild COVID-19. One entry per CDR3 protein, called by TCRdb with MiXCR from the 5' RACE reads. The sample has 450,000 to 650,000 distinct CDR3 sequences, over 15% seen once. The specimen sequenced was PBMCs or a T cell subset sorted from them (not recorded which). These receptors all stem from an adult woman who had mild COVID-19 (a few samples of this study predate the infection). Cell type and time point are not known.

This clonotype was observed a handful of times. The rearrangement links TRBV19 to TRBJ1-1; D call uncertain. Germline V CDR1 and CDR2: LNHDA, SQIVND (reference sequence). Trimming cost V 7 bases and J 1 base, with 10 bases left between them. The CDR3 has 13 amino acids. The CDR3 coding sequence is TGTGCCAGTAACTTACGGGGGAACACTGAAGCTTTCTTT. As protein: CASNLRGNTEAFF.

This sequence joins TRBV27 and TRBJ1-5; 8 bases are a match to TRBD1. The CDR3 length is 15 residues. V lost 6 bases to trimming and J lost 2 bases; unmatched junction nucleotides: 6. CDR1 is MNHEY, CDR2 SMNVEV, per germline (reference sequence). CDR3 coding DNA: TGTGCCAGCAGATCTCAGGGGGCAGGCAATCAGCCCCAGCATTTT. Amino acids: CASRSQGAGNQPQHF.

This clonotype was found many times. The chain has TRBV12-3 or TRBV12-4 and TRBJ2-2; D unresolved. V lost 1 base and J 5 bases, leaving 8 bases between the germline ends. This CDR3 has 14 amino acids. CDR3 nucleotide sequence: TGTGCCAGCAGTTTAGACCCAGCAACCGGGGAGCTGTTTTTT. The encoded protein is CASSLDPATGELFF.

This clonotype was observed at least ten times. This chain connects TRBV11-1 to TRBJ2-1; possible D gene TRBD1, 6 bases. Trimming left V 5 bases short and J 13 bases short, with 15 bases between. Germline V gene sequence: CDR1 SGHAT, CDR2 FQDESV (reference sequence). The CDR3 consists of 12 residues. The CDR3 nucleotides read TGTGCCAGCAGCAAAGTATCGGGACACCAGTTCTTC. Its translation: CASSKVSGHQFF.

This clonotype came up a few times. J is TRBJ1-1 and V is TRBV5-1; D unclear. This CDR3 has 12 amino acids. Germline loops: CDR1 SGHRS, CDR2 YFSETQ. The V end lost 7 bases, the J end lost 7 bases, and 14 bases lay between the germline ends. In nucleotides, the CDR3 is TGCGCCAGCGGGCCGAGTGTCGGTGAAGCTTTCTTT. Amino acids: CASGPSVGEAFF. Based on the CDR3 plus reference TRBV5-1 and TRBJ1-1, the full variable domain is KAGVTQTPRYLIKTRGQQVTLSCSPISGHRSVSWYQQTPGQGLQFLFEYFSETQRNKGNFPGRFSGRQFSNSRSEMNVSTLELGDSALYLCASGPSVGEAFFGQGTRLTVV.

The gene calls are TRBV5-4 and TRBJ2-6; D ambiguous. There are 19 residues in the CDR3. CDR1 is SGHNT and CDR2 is YYREEE in the germline V gene (reference sequence). V lost 2 bases to trimming and J lost 1 base, with 19 bases between them. CDR3 DNA: TGTGCCAGCAGCTTCGGTTCGTTGGGCTCTATATCTGGGGCCAACGTCCTGACTTTC. Its translation: CASSFGSLGSISGANVLTF. Full variable domain (missing parts from reference TRBV5-4 and TRBJ2-6): ETGVTQSPTHLIKTRGQQVTLRCSSQSGHNTVSWYQQALGQGPQFIFQYYREEENGRGNFPPRFSGLQFPNYSSELNVNALELDDSALYLCASSFGSLGSISGANVLTFGAGSRLTVL.

The rearrangement joins TRBV4-2 to TRBJ1-1, with 7 positions matching TRBD1. CDR1 and CDR2 (germline): LGHNA, YNFKEQ. The junction had 12 bases not matched to a gene; V was cut back by 1 base and J by 4 bases. The CDR3 is 17 amino acids. CDR3 protein: CASSQGPPGGLGTEAFF. CDR3 coding DNA: TGTGCCAGCAGCCAAGGGCCCCCAGGGGGACTGGGCACTGAAGCTTTCTTT.

The rearrangement uses TRBV3-1 and TRBJ1-2; D might be TRBD1 (5 bases). The CDR3 has 16 residues. V was trimmed by 4 bases and J by 7 bases, leaving 22 bases between them. Germline V CDR1 and CDR2: LGHDT, YNNKEL (reference sequence). The CDR3 DNA reads as TGTGCCAGCAGCCTTCTCGCCGGGGCAGTTAAGGTTGGCTACACCTTC. Protein sequence: CASSLLAGAVKVGYTF.

In this sample, this clonotype turned up a few times. The CDR3, as DNA: TGTGCCAGCAGTGATTCCCAGACCCAGTACTTC. Translation gives CASSDSQTQYF. This chain links TRBV25-1 with TRBJ2-5; no reliable D call. Germline V gene data show CDR1 as MGHDK and CDR2 as SYGVNS. The CDR3 length is 11 residues. Trimming cost V 3 bases and J 6 bases, with 5 bases left between them.

This clonotype has only a few counts. The rearrangement uses TRBV24-1 and TRBJ1-5; D perhaps matches TRBD1 (5 bases). The germline V gene has CDR1 KGHDR and CDR2 SFDVKD. This CDR3 contains 14 residues. Trimming removed 6 bases at V and 4 bases at J, with 12 bases between. CDR3 in DNA: TGTGCCACCAGTACGGGACTGAATAATCAGCCCCAGCATTTT. Amino acids: CATSTGLNNQPQHF.

This clonotype was seen a few times. The chain combines TRBV4-1 with TRBJ2-1; no clear D. V lost 0 bases to trimming and J lost 12 bases, with 9 bases between them. Germline V gene lookup returns CDR1 MGHRA and CDR2 YSYEKL. This CDR3 has 12 amino acids. Here the CDR3 reads CASSQDGILQFF. The CDR3 DNA follows: TGCGCCAGCAGCCAAGATGGGATCTTGCAGTTCTTC.

This sequence joins TRBV7-9 and TRBJ2-5; a possible D gene is TRBD2 (6 bases). Per the germline V gene, CDR1 is SEHNR and CDR2 is FQNEAQ (reference sequence). The CDR3 sequence is 13 residues long. V lost 5 bases, J lost 4 bases, and 11 bases lay in between. The CDR3 spells CASSRGLGETQYF. CDR3 nucleotides: TGTGCCAGCAGCCGGGGACTTGGAGAGACCCAGTACTTC.

V and J are TRBV4-3 and TRBJ1-2; 10 positions match TRBD1. The CDR3 contains 15 residues. Germline V lookup: CDR1 LGHNA, CDR2 YSLEER. V dropped 0 bases and J dropped 6; count of bases not matched to a gene: 4. Here the CDR3 reads CASSQDRDRGDGYTF. CDR3 DNA: TGCGCCAGCAGCCAAGATAGGGACAGGGGAGATGGCTACACCTTC.

The chain recombines TRBV6-1 with TRBJ2-1; D gene ambiguous. CDR1 and CDR2 from the germline V gene are MNHNS and SASEGT. Between the trimmed V and J ends, which lost 3 bases and 9 bases, there was a span of 15 bases. The CDR3 is made up of 14 amino acids. Here the CDR3 DNA reads TGTGCCAGCAGTGACTCGGTCAGAGCGTCTGAGCAGTTCTTC. Encoded protein: CASSDSVRASEQFF.

V and J are TRBV29-1 and TRBJ1-5; possibly TRBD1 for D (6 bases). V lost 4 bases and J 0 bases, leaving 16 bases between the germline ends. Per the germline V gene, CDR1 is SQVTM and CDR2 is ANQGSEA. This CDR3 is 16 amino acids long. CDR3 sequence: CSVGNGTPYSNQPQHF. CDR3 nucleotide sequence: TGCAGCGTTGGAAACGGGACACCTTATAGCAATCAGCCCCAGCATTTT.

V and J are TRBV5-5 and TRBJ1-2; D ambiguous. Between the trimmed V and J ends, which lost 2 bases and 4 bases, there was a span of 12 bases. The CDR3 is 14 amino acids. Per germline, CDR1 SGHKS and CDR2 YYEKEE (reference sequence). CDR3: CASSFELGTYGYTF. The DNA of the CDR3 is TGTGCCAGCAGCTTTGAATTAGGCACCTATGGCTACACCTTC. The full variable domain, rest sourced from reference TRBV5-5 and TRBJ1-2, is DAGVTQSPTHLIKTRGQQVTLRCSPISGHKSVSWYQQVLGQGPQFIFQYYEKEERGRGNFPDRFSARQFPNYSSELNVNALLLGDSALYLCASSFELGTYGYTFGSGTRLTVV.

In this sample, this clonotype turned up a few times. The V call is TRBV5-1, the J call TRBJ2-7; TRBD2 matches 8 bases. With 4 bases clipped from V and 0 bases from J, the junction kept 6 bases outside the gene matches. Germline V gene sequence: CDR1 SGHRS, CDR2 YFSETQ. The CDR3 has 15 residues. CDR3 protein: CASSPAGGHSYEQYF. CDR3 DNA: TGCGCCAGCAGCCCGGCGGGAGGTCACTCCTACGAGCAGTACTTC.

This clonotype was found many times. The CDR3 DNA sequence: TGCGCCAGCAGCTTGGGGAGGGGACTCAATGAGCAGTTCTTC. This translates into CASSLGRGLNEQFF. The rearrangement joins TRBV5-1 to TRBJ2-1; tentative D call: TRBD2 (6 bases). The CDR3 totals 14 residues. The germline V gene encodes CDR1 SGHRS and CDR2 YFSETQ. The V and J ends lost 0 bases and 6 bases respectively, with 10 bases between them. The full variable domain, rest sourced from reference TRBV5-1 and TRBJ2-1, is KAGVTQTPRYLIKTRGQQVTLSCSPISGHRSVSWYQQTPGQGLQFLFEYFSETQRNKGNFPGRFSGRQFSNSRSEMNVSTLELGDSALYLCASSLGRGLNEQFFGPGTRLTVL.

The V and J genes are TRBV7-9 and TRBJ2-2; TRBD1 is a possible D gene (5 bases). V was clipped by 6 bases and J by 6 bases, with 8 bases between them. There are 12 residues in the CDR3. Per germline, CDR1 SEHNR and CDR2 FQNEAQ (reference sequence). DNA for the CDR3: TGTGCCAGCAGGTGGGGCGCCGGGGAGCTGTTTTTT. As protein: CASRWGAGELFF. The complete variable domain, with remaining parts taken from reference TRBV7-9 and TRBJ2-2, reads DTGVSQNPRHKITKRGQNVTFRCDPISEHNRLYWYRQTLGQGPEFLTYFQNEAQLEKSRLLSDRFSAERPKGSFSTLEIQRTEQGDSAMYLCASRWGAGELFFGEGSRLTVL.

J is TRBJ1-1 and V is TRBV4-1, with 8 bases lining up with TRBD1. Per germline, CDR1 MGHRA and CDR2 YSYEKL. This CDR3 is 16 amino acids long. Losses at the gene ends were 0 bases for V and 8 bases for J; bases not matched to a gene: 11. The CDR3 DNA sequence: TGCGCCAGCAGCCAAGACCCTTGGGACAGGAAGGGGGAAGCTTTCTTT. It specifies CASSQDPWDRKGEAFF.